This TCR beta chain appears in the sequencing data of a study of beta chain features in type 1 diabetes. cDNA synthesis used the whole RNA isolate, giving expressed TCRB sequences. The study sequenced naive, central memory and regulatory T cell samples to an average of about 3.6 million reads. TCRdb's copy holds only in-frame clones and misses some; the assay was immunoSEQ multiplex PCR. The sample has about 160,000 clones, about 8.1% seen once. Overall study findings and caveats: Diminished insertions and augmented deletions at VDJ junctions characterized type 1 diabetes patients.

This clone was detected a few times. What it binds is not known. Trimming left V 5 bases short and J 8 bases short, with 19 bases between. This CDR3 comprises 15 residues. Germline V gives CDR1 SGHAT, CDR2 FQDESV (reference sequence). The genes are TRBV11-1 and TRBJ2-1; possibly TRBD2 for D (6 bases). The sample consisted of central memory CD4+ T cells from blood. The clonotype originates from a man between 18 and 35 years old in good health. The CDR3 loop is CASSPPSSGQDEQFF. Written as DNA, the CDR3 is TGTGCCAGCAGCCCCCCTAGTAGCGGTCAGGATGAGCAGTTCTTC.